The entry that follows covers one T cell receptor (beta chain) sequence. Its cognate antigen is unknown. Trimming stripped 1 base from V and 6 bases from J, with 18 bases between. From germline, CDR1 is SGHTA and CDR2 FQGNSA. The CDR3 spans 17 residues. The sample belongs to a study of T cell responses to AZD1222 COVID-19 vaccine. Study-wide points: Close to half of all spike-specific TCRs reportedly target regions of the variants that are unmutated. Scientists sampled the repertoires only once the peak T cell response had passed. With dominance at 160-218 and 743-854, vaccine-associated CD4 TCRs spanned spike. Donors were mostly white British, more females; clonal diversity possibly underestimated.

Sequenced by immunoSEQ multiplex PCR; TCRdb stores in-frame clones only, minus some. The sample yields 200,000 or so clones, 87% seen once. The TCR sequence derives from an adult in good health. The chain couples TRBV7-2 to TRBJ2-2, with D possibly matching TRBD2 (6 bases). The sample here was peripheral blood, taken on day 0 of MenACWY control vaccination. The CDR3 is CASSLGLGLNVAGELFF. CDR3 coding DNA: TGTGCCAGCAGCTTAGGGTTAGGACTAAATGTGGCCGGGGAGCTGTTTTTT. Using reference TRBV7-2 and TRBJ2-2 for the parts outside the CDR3, the full variable domain is GAGVSQSPSNKVTEKGKDVELRCDPISGHTALYWYRQSLGQGLEFLIYFQGNSAPDKSGLPSDRFSAERTGGSVSTLTIQRTQQEDSAVYLCASSLGLGLNVAGELFFGEGSRLTVL.